This is a list of T cell receptor beta chains from one sample in a study of response to subunit inactivated influenza vaccine. TCRdb processed the RT-PCR reads anew with MiXCR; each CDR3 protein has one entry. The data contain 540,000 or so distinct CDR3 sequences, roughly 13% of them seen just once; the ten biggest clones take up around 12%. Sample: PBMCs from blood, taken about 6 weeks after vaccination. The receptors here all came from a man aged 50 to 59 who received an inactivated influenza vaccine. CDR3s include the opening cysteine and the closing phenylalanine or tryptophan. A D gene is named only where the DNA matches it firmly. The size entry is marked missing in some rows and otherwise reads once, few, many or a size class.

TRBD2	TRBV7-2	few	TRBJ2-1	CASSPPGLRYNEQFF	TGTGCCAGCAGCCCACCGGGACTAAGATACAATGAGCAGTTCTTC
-	TRBV7-2	many	TRBJ2-3	CASSSGLSTDTQYF	TGTGCCAGCAGCTCGGGACTTAGCACAGATACGCAGTATTTT
TRBD2	TRBV20-1	-	TRBJ2-1	CSAEKPGLAGYTYNEQFF	TGCAGTGCCGAAAAACCGGGACTAGCGGGATATACCTACAATGAGCAGTTCTTC
TRBD1	TRBV5-5	many	TRBJ1-1	CASSFGGQGVTEAFF	TGTGCCAGCAGCTTCGGGGGACAGGGTGTTACTGAAGCTTTCTTT
TRBD1	TRBV9	-	TRBJ2-2	CASSATGTGSTGELFF	TGTGCCAGCAGCGCTACCGGGACAGGGTCCACCGGGGAGCTGTTTTTT
-	TRBV28	few	TRBJ2-3	CASSLDERVVDTQYF	TGTGCCAGCAGTTTAGATGAGCGGGTCGTAGATACGCAGTATTTT
TRBD1	TRBV24-1	-	TRBJ2-7	CATSDGGQGKGEQYF	TGTGCCACCAGTGATGGGGGACAGGGAAAGGGCGAGCAGTACTTC
TRBD1	TRBV2	few	TRBJ1-5	CASRDDRDIWPQHF	TGTGCCAGCAGAGACGACAGGGACATTTGGCCCCAGCATTTT
-	TRBV5-1	few	TRBJ2-7	CASSLPGHDYEQYF	TGCGCCAGCAGCCTTCCGGGACACGACTACGAGCAGTACTTC
-	TRBV18	-	TRBJ2-3	CASSPPASTDTQYF	TGTGCCAGCTCACCACCGGCTAGCACAGATACGCAGTATTTT
-	TRBV4-3	-	TRBJ2-3	CASSQEFGAGRISDTQYF	TGCGCCAGCAGCCAAGAGTTTGGGGCAGGGAGGATATCAGATACGCAGTATTTT
TRBD1	TRBV12-3/TRBV12-4	many	TRBJ2-2	CASSLGTGRAGELFF	TGTGCCAGCAGTCTGGGGACAGGGAGGGCCGGGGAGCTGTTTTTT
TRBD1	TRBV7-2	-	TRBJ1-4	CASRSGQAEKLFF	TGTGCCAGCAGGTCAGGACAGGCGGAAAAACTGTTTTTT
-	TRBV5-1	-	TRBJ2-1	CASSRKHDEQFF	TGCGCCAGCAGCCGAAAGCATGATGAGCAGTTCTTC
TRBD1	TRBV12-3/TRBV12-4	many	TRBJ2-4	CASSPQGALAKNIQYF	TGTGCCAGCAGTCCGCAGGGGGCTCTAGCCAAAAACATTCAGTACTTC
-	TRBV24-1	-	TRBJ2-2	CATSALLTGELFF	TGTGCCACCAGTGCTTTACTCACCGGGGAGCTGTTTTTT
-	TRBV29-1	few	TRBJ1-1	CSVGRNGRKNTEAFF	TGCAGCGTTGGGAGGAACGGCAGGAAAAACACTGAAGCTTTCTTT
TRBD2	TRBV20-1	few	TRBJ2-5	CSARGLAGYQETQYF	TGCAGTGCTAGGGGACTAGCGGGTTACCAAGAGACCCAGTACTTC
TRBD2	TRBV27	-	TRBJ2-7	CASSVSGGAAYEQYF	TGTGCCAGCAGTGTGAGCGGGGGGGCGGCCTACGAGCAGTACTTC
-	TRBV12-3/TRBV12-4	-	TRBJ2-5	CASSLSLLGSKQETQYF	TGTGCCAGCAGTTTATCCCTGTTAGGCTCTAAACAAGAGACCCAGTACTTC
-	TRBV18	-	TRBJ2-1	CASSPFVRNTAYNEQFF	TGTGCCAGCTCACCATTCGTCAGGAATACGGCCTACAATGAGCAGTTCTTC
TRBD1	TRBV9	few	TRBJ2-1	CASSEPGQGRNEQFF	TGTGCCAGCAGCGAACCGGGACAGGGTAGGAATGAGCAGTTCTTC
-	TRBV12-3/TRBV12-4	-	TRBJ2-4	CASSLAKISGSDIQYF	TGTGCCAGCAGTTTAGCGAAGATAAGTGGGAGCGACATTCAGTACTTC
TRBD2	TRBV9	few	TRBJ2-1	CASSPASGYNEQFF	TGTGCCAGCAGCCCCGCTAGCGGATACAATGAGCAGTTCTTC
-	TRBV6-2/TRBV6-3	-	TRBJ2-3	CASSYRGVTDTQYF	TGTGCCAGCAGTTACCGCGGTGTCACAGATACGCAGTATTTT
-	TRBV5-5	few	TRBJ2-1	CASSLGTVSSYNEQFF	TGTGCCAGCAGCTTGGGTACAGTTAGCTCCTACAATGAGCAGTTCTTC
TRBD2	TRBV6-5	-	TRBJ2-2	CASSYQRLAGVAGELFF	TGTGCCAGCAGTTACCAAAGACTAGCGGGAGTCGCCGGGGAGCTGTTTTTT
-	TRBV7-9	-	TRBJ1-3	CASSPRQHLPGNTIYF	TGTGCCAGCAGCCCGAGACAGCACTTACCTGGAAACACCATATATTTT
TRBD1	TRBV12-3/TRBV12-4	-	TRBJ1-4	CASATRDRANEKLFF	TGTGCCAGCGCTACCCGGGACAGGGCTAATGAAAAACTGTTTTTT
TRBD2	TRBV20-1	-	TRBJ2-3	CSASPASGSTDTQYF	TGCAGTGCTAGTCCTGCTAGCGGGAGCACAGATACGCAGTATTTT
-	TRBV3-1	-	TRBJ2-1	CASSQVVHYNSYNEQFF	TGTGCCAGCAGCCAAGTTGTCCATTATAACTCCTACAATGAGCAGTTCTTC
-	TRBV20-1	many	TRBJ2-4	CSARDRSYQNIQYF	TGCAGTGCTAGAGATCGCAGCTACCAAAACATTCAGTACTTC
-	TRBV3-1	many	TRBJ2-1	CASSQYVGLSANEQFF	TGTGCCAGCAGCCAGTACGTGGGACTCTCGGCCAATGAGCAGTTCTTC
TRBD1	TRBV5-4	-	TRBJ1-6	CASSSPDRESSPLHF	TGTGCCAGCAGCTCTCCAGACAGGGAGAGTTCACCCCTCCACTTT
TRBD2	TRBV5-1	-	TRBJ2-1	CASSLGAGDRNEQFF	TGCGCCAGCAGCCTGGGAGCGGGAGACCGCAATGAGCAGTTCTTC
-	TRBV29-1	few	TRBJ2-3	CSATGNTDTQYF	TGCAGCGCCACTGGGAACACAGATACGCAGTATTTT
TRBD1	TRBV27	-	TRBJ2-3	CASSSRDRGRADTQYF	TGTGCCAGCAGCTCCAGGGACAGGGGGCGCGCAGATACGCAGTATTTT
-	TRBV18	-	TRBJ2-5	CASSERLGTQYF	TGTGCCAGCTCAGAACGACTGGGGACCCAGTACTTC
TRBD1	TRBV12-3/TRBV12-4	many	TRBJ1-2	CASSMTGVNYGYTF	TGTGCCAGCAGTATGACAGGGGTCAACTATGGCTACACCTTC
TRBD1	TRBV24-1	few	TRBJ1-1	CATRGGETEAFF	TGTGCCACCAGAGGGGGCGAGACTGAAGCTTTCTTT
-	TRBV4-3	-	TRBJ2-2	CASSQAAPRTAGELFF	TGCGCCAGCAGCCAAGCGGCCCCTAGGACGGCCGGGGAGCTGTTTTTT
-	TRBV10-3	many	TRBJ2-1	CAIRNRSSYNEQFF	TGTGCCATCAGAAACCGTAGCTCCTACAATGAGCAGTTCTTC
-	TRBV6-1	-	TRBJ2-7	CASSEEPGAQAEQYF	TGTGCCAGCAGTGAAGAACCAGGGGCGCAAGCCGAGCAGTACTTC
TRBD1	TRBV20-1	-	TRBJ1-2	CSAQTGQGNYGYTF	TGCAGTGCCCAAACGGGACAGGGGAACTATGGCTACACCTTC
TRBD2	TRBV7-3	few	TRBJ2-3	CASSLIHFPSGRGADTQYF	TGTGCCAGCAGCTTAATCCACTTTCCCAGCGGGAGGGGCGCAGATACGCAGTATTTT
-	TRBV5-5	-	TRBJ2-4	CASSLPLLIAARDIQYF	TGTGCCAGCAGCTTGCCCTTGCTAATAGCGGCTAGAGACATTCAGTACTTC
TRBD1	TRBV10-3	few	TRBJ2-7	CAISGTGIDEQYF	TGTGCCATCAGTGGGACAGGGATTGACGAGCAGTACTTC
-	TRBV28	few	TRBJ2-3	CASSPSGESTDTQYF	TGTGCCAGCAGTCCCTCGGGGGAAAGCACAGATACGCAGTATTTT
-	TRBV5-1	many	TRBJ2-5	CASSLAPNGAKETQYF	TGCGCCAGCAGCTTGGCCCCCAACGGGGCGAAGGAGACCCAGTACTTC
-	TRBV20-1	few	TRBJ2-1	CSAPARSEQFF	TGCAGTGCCCCCGCCAGGAGTGAGCAGTTCTTC
-	TRBV7-2	few	TRBJ2-2	CASSFGSAANTGELFF	TGTGCCAGCAGCTTCGGTTCAGCGGCAAACACCGGGGAGCTGTTTTTT
TRBD1	TRBV27	few	TRBJ2-2	CASSNRGVHTGELFF	TGTGCCAGCAGTAACAGGGGGGTGCACACCGGGGAGCTGTTTTTT
TRBD1	TRBV6-5	-	TRBJ2-7	CASSYSTGSREQYF	TGTGCCAGCAGTTACTCGACAGGGTCGAGGGAGCAGTACTTC
TRBD1	TRBV2	-	TRBJ2-7	CASNRHPGQASYEQYF	TGTGCCAGCAACCGGCATCCCGGACAGGCCTCCTACGAGCAGTACTTC
-	TRBV25-1	-	TRBJ2-1	CASSATNEQFF	TGTGCCAGCAGTGCGACGAATGAGCAGTTCTTC